A selection of T cell receptor beta chains follows, all from one sample in a study of blood T cell repertoires in COVID-19. The data were produced by immunoSEQ multiplex PCR, yet TCRdb's version contains in-frame clones alone and is incomplete. The repertoire holds 72,000 or so clones, approximately 89% seen once, with around 13% in the top ten. Sample: peripheral blood. The source of these receptors is a woman aged 55-75 years with acute or convalescent COVID-19. Both conserved end residues are part of each CDR3. The D gene is left open where the match is weak. Clone size, where shown, is once, few, many, or a class for clones that have expanded.

cdr3_nt	cdr3_aa	d_call	clone_size	v_call	j_call
TGTGCCAGCAGTGAAATCCGGGGACAGGGGGCGAAAGCTTTCTTT	CASSEIRGQGAKAFF	TRBD1	.	TRBV2	TRBJ1-1
TGTGCCAGTAGTATGTCAGGGGTAAACAGCAATCAGCCCCAGCATTTT	CASSMSGVNSNQPQHF	.	.	TRBV19	TRBJ1-5
TGTGCCAGCAACGGGGTTACAGCAGGGGAGCTGTTTTTT	CASNGVTAGELFF	.	few	TRBV7-9	TRBJ2-2
TGTGCTAGTGGCATGACAGGGGGCGTCGGTAAGCCCCAGCATTTT	CASGMTGGVGKPQHF	TRBD1	.	TRBV12-5	TRBJ1-5
TGTGCCAGTAGTAGGCAGGCAGGGAGGAGTGGCACTGAAGCTTTCTTT	CASSRQAGRSGTEAFF	.	.	TRBV19	TRBJ1-1
TGTGCCATCAGAGACCCCTCTGCGGGGTCCTCCTACAATGAGCAGTTCTTC	CAIRDPSAGSSYNEQFF	.	.	TRBV10-3	TRBJ2-1
TGTGCCACCAGTGATTGGACGGGACAGGGGCTTTTTGATACGCAGTATTTT	CATSDWTGQGLFDTQYF	TRBD1	.	TRBV24-1	TRBJ2-3
TGTGCCAGCAGCGGAGGCGCTCGAAATTCACCCCTCCACTTT	CASSGGARNSPLHF	.	.	TRBV6-5	TRBJ1-6
TGCAGTGCTAGTAACCGCGGCAATCAGCCCCAGCATTTT	CSASNRGNQPQHF	.	.	TRBV20-1	TRBJ1-5
TGTGCCAGCTCACCACTCTGGGTCTCGGGTCTCACTAATGAAAAACTGTTTTTT	CASSPLWVSGLTNEKLFF	.	.	TRBV18	TRBJ1-4
TGCGCCAGCAGCTTGGATGGGGGGGATACCAATCAGCCCCAGCATTTT	CASSLDGGDTNQPQHF	.	.	TRBV5-1	TRBJ1-5
TGTGCCAGCAGCTTGGCCGGGGTAGTGAGACAGGGCCAAGAGACCCAGTACTTC	CASSLAGVVRQGQETQYF	TRBD1	.	TRBV5-8	TRBJ2-5
TGTGCCAGCAGCCCAAAAGGGGGCTGGGGAGAGACCCAGTACTTC	CASSPKGGWGETQYF	TRBD1	.	TRBV11-2	TRBJ2-5
TGCGCCAGCAGCTTGTCCGGGACAGGGGTGGCTGAAGCTTTCTTT	CASSLSGTGVAEAFF	TRBD1	once	TRBV5-1	TRBJ1-1
TGTGCCAGCAGCGCTGAAGGGGCGCCGGGCAATCAGCCCCAGCATTTT	CASSAEGAPGNQPQHF	.	.	TRBV9	TRBJ1-5
TGTGCCAGCAGTGGGAGACAGGGCCGTCAGCCCCAGCATTTT	CASSGRQGRQPQHF	TRBD1	few	TRBV2	TRBJ1-5
TGTGCCAGCAGCTTAAGTGGGCATGGCGACGAGCAGTACTTC	CASSLSGHGDEQYF	.	.	TRBV11-2	TRBJ2-7
TGCGCCAGCAGTCCGGCGGGGGGGCAAAACAATGAGCAGTTCTTC	CASSPAGGQNNEQFF	TRBD2	.	TRBV5-1	TRBJ2-1
TGTGCCAGCAGGCATACGGACAGAAACACAGATACGCAGTATTTT	CASRHTDRNTDTQYF	.	.	TRBV7-3	TRBJ2-3
TGTGCCAGCAGCCAGAGACAGGGGGCATGGGAGCAGTACTTC	CASSQRQGAWEQYF	TRBD1	.	TRBV7-8	TRBJ2-7
TGTGCCGTACAGACAGCATTGAACACTGAAGCTTTCTTT	CAVQTALNTEAFF	.	few	TRBV10-3	TRBJ1-1
TGTGCCAGTAGTCCTAGCGGGGGGGCCTCTGAGCAGTTCTTC	CASSPSGGASEQFF	TRBD2	.	TRBV19	TRBJ2-1
TGCGCCAGCAGCGAGACTAGCGGGGACTCCAATGAGCAGTTCTTC	CASSETSGDSNEQFF	TRBD2	.	TRBV5-1	TRBJ2-1
TGTGCCAGCAGCCACGACCCTGGGCGGGGGGGCTTAGAGACCCAGTACTTC	CASSHDPGRGGLETQYF	TRBD2	.	TRBV7-9	TRBJ2-5
TGTGCCAGCAGCTTACCTAGCGGGGGGTCTGGAAAAAAGACCCAGTACTTC	CASSLPSGGSGKKTQYF	TRBD2	.	TRBV5-4	TRBJ2-5
TGCGCCAGCAGCTTGATTCCAGGAGGCGATACGCAGTATTTT	CASSLIPGGDTQYF	.	.	TRBV5-1	TRBJ2-3
TGTGCCAGCAGCTGGGACAGGATCCCAGAGACCCAGTACTTC	CASSWDRIPETQYF	TRBD1	.	TRBV5-4	TRBJ2-5
TGTGCCAGCAGCTTAAGGACAGGGGTCCAAGAGACCCAGTACTTC	CASSLRTGVQETQYF	TRBD1	.	TRBV7-9	TRBJ2-5
TGTGCCAGTACGGAGCGGGGGAACACAGATACGCAGTATTTT	CASTERGNTDTQYF	TRBD2	.	TRBV19	TRBJ2-3
TGTGCCAGCAGCTTAGTGGTAGCGGAGTACCAAGAGACCCAGTACTTC	CASSLVVAEYQETQYF	.	.	TRBV7-9	TRBJ2-5
TGTGCCAGCAGCCAAGATCGGAGACCAGAGACCCAGTACTTC	CASSQDRRPETQYF	.	.	TRBV4-2	TRBJ2-5
TGTGCCAGTAGTTTTACTAGCGGGGGCCTCACAGATACGCAGTATTTT	CASSFTSGGLTDTQYF	TRBD2	few	TRBV19	TRBJ2-3
TGCGCCAGCACCCCTAGCGGGGGGGCCTTAGATACGCAGTATTTT	CASTPSGGALDTQYF	TRBD2	.	TRBV5-1	TRBJ2-3
TGCGCCAGCAGCGGGGCATACGGGGGTACCGATACGCAGTATTTT	CASSGAYGGTDTQYF	.	.	TRBV4-1	TRBJ2-3
TGTGCCAGCGCTAGGGGGGGGGTTGATAATTCACCCCTCCACTTT	CASARGGVDNSPLHF	.	few	TRBV7-2	TRBJ1-6
TGTGCCAGTACCCGGGACAGGGAAGGTGATCAGCCCCAGCATTTT	CASTRDREGDQPQHF	TRBD1	.	TRBV19	TRBJ1-5
TGTGCCAGCAGCTTAGCGGGGCTGTGGGCTTTCTTT	CASSLAGLWAFF	.	.	TRBV7-9	TRBJ1-1